This T cell receptor beta chain derives from a study of cytomegalovirus exposure and HLA in healthy donors. Study-level findings and limits: The finding came from a later analysis; first-cohort TCR clusters tended to co-occur in the approximately 120 validation repertoires. According to the study, roughly 180 TCR beta chains were cytomegalovirus-associated.

The CDR3 length is 14 residues. Losses at the gene ends were 6 bases for V and 1 base for J; bases not matched to a gene: 2. Germline assignment: CDR1 SNHLY and CDR2 FYNNEI. The 120-subject validation cohort, separate from the roughly 670-subject first cohort, included the donors. The protocol was immunoSEQ multiplex PCR, while the TCRdb copy is restricted to in-frame clones and leaves out a portion. This sample carries 140,000 to 150,000 clones, roughly 93% of them seen once, and the ten largest clones take approximately 1.8%. This clone has just one count. Its antigen is not known. V is TRBV2 and J is TRBJ1-5, with 8 bases that match TRBD1. The sample was PBMCs. The source is a man in his late teens or twenties in good health and CMV-seropositive. DNA for the CDR3: TGTGCCAGCAGGGACAGGGAGAGCAATCAGCCCCAGCATTTT. It specifies CASRDRESNQPQHF.